One and the same sample provided the 18 T cell receptor beta chains below, sequenced in a study of blood T cell repertoires in COVID-19. Method: immunoSEQ multiplex PCR; TCRdb's copy keeps in-frame clones and lacks some. The sample lists 140,000 to 150,000 clones, 85% to 90% occurring once. The sequencing sample was made of peripheral blood. Receptors were obtained from a woman in her fifties or sixties with active COVID-19.

To note about this clone: Other nucleotide sequences in the sample specify the same CDR3. The rearrangement uses TRBV2 and TRBJ2-7, with D tentatively TRBD2 (6 bases). CDR1 is SNHLY, CDR2 FYNNEI, per germline. The CDR3 covers 14 residues. V lost 7 bases to trimming and J lost 6 bases, with 19 bases between them. The CDR3 protein is CASKWGGRKGEQYF. In DNA, the CDR3 is TGTGCCAGCAAGTGGGGAGGAAGGAAGGGCGAGCAGTACTTC.

Only one count was recorded for this clone. This chain joins TRBV6-2 or TRBV6-3 and TRBJ2-6; 11 positions match TRBD1. Trimming removed 5 bases from V and 3 bases from J; junction bases left unmatched: 3. This CDR3 has 16 residues. In germline, CDR1 is MNHEY, CDR2 SVGEGT. The CDR3 region has the DNA TGTGCCAGCAGTGGACAGGGGGCTAATGGGGCCAACGTCCTGACTTTC. It is translated as CASSGQGANGANVLTF.

V usage is TRBV12-3 or TRBV12-4 and J usage is TRBJ2-7; tentatively, D is TRBD1 (6 bases). The CDR3 loop spans 13 amino acids. V was clipped by 3 bases and J by 5 bases, with 11 bases between them. Written as DNA, the CDR3 is TGTGCCAGCAGTTTCAGGGGATTAGACGAGCAGTACTTC. As protein: CASSFRGLDEQYF.

The J gene is TRBJ1-5, the V gene TRBV5-6, with D possibly TRBD1 on 6 matching bases. Germline CDR1 SGHDT, CDR2 YYEEEE. V was cut by 0 bases and J by 6 bases, with 16 bases left in between. CDR3 length: 16 residues. The DNA of the CDR3 is TGTGCCAGCAGCTTGGCCGGGGGGGCTGGCGGTCAGCCCCAGCATTTT. This codes for CASSLAGGAGGQPQHF.

This chain connects TRBV9 to TRBJ2-7; TRBD2 is a possible D gene (5 bases). With 6 bases removed from V and 6 bases from J, the gap between germline ends came to 13 bases. CDR1 SGDLS and CDR2 YYNGEE come from the germline V gene. The CDR3 spans 12 residues. The CDR3 DNA is TGTGCCAGCACCGGGGAAGGTGGCGAGCAGTACTTC. This sequence encodes CASTGEGGEQYF.

The genes are TRBV3-1 (or the pseudogene TRBV3-2) and TRBJ1-6; possible D gene TRBD1, 6 bases. The germline V and J ends were trimmed by 1 base and 8 bases, with 15 bases remaining between them. CDR1 is LGHDT and CDR2 is YNNKEL in the germline V gene (reference sequence). This CDR3 has 16 amino acids. The CDR3 sequence: CASSQVRGGQDSPLHF. CDR3 bases: TGTGCCAGCAGCCAAGTTAGGGGGGGGCAGGATTCACCCCTCCACTTT.

The genes are TRBV5-1 and TRBJ2-5, with 8 bases aligning to TRBD1. The junction had 3 bases not matched to a gene; V was cut back by 1 base and J by 4 bases. The CDR3 has 14 residues. CDR1 and CDR2 from the germline V gene are SGHRS and YFSETQ. The CDR3: CASSLSRGRETQYF. CDR3 coding DNA: TGCGCCAGCAGCTTGTCCAGGGGGCGAGAGACCCAGTACTTC.

The chain recombines TRBV10-3 with TRBJ2-1, with 8 bases identical to TRBD1. Unmatched junction bases numbered 18, after V lost 6 bases and J lost 8 bases. CDR3 length equals 17 residues. CDR1 ENHRY and CDR2 SYGVKD come from the germline V gene. DNA for the CDR3: TGTGCCATCAGAGAACCTAACAGGGACAGGAATAGGGATGAGCAGTTCTTC. Its translation: CAIREPNRDRNRDEQFF.

The V and J genes are TRBV6-2 or TRBV6-3 and TRBJ2-1; 7 positions agree with TRBD2. Germline V gene data show CDR1 as MNHEY and CDR2 as SVGEGT. This CDR3 is 15 amino acids long. V was pared by 2 bases and J by 8 bases, with 9 bases of the junction left unmatched. The CDR3 DNA is TGTGCCAGCAGTTACATGTCTAGCGGTTTCTATGAGCAGTTCTTC. Its protein product is CASSYMSSGFYEQFF.

The gene calls are TRBV5-8 and TRBJ2-2; 8 bases are a match to TRBD1. V gave up 5 bases and J gave up 3 bases; unmatched junction bases: 6. The CDR3 is 15 residues long. Germline assignment: CDR1 SGHTS and CDR2 YDEGEE. The CDR3 here is CASRVLQGDTGELFF. Here the CDR3 DNA reads TGTGCCAGCAGAGTCTTACAGGGGGACACCGGGGAGCTGTTTTTT.

V usage is TRBV29-1 and J usage is TRBJ2-1; D is possibly TRBD1 (9 bases). Germline CDR1 and CDR2: SQVTM and ANQGSEA. V was shortened by 5 bases and J by 0 bases, with 26 bases between the two germline ends. This CDR3 contains 19 residues. DNA of the CDR3: TGCAGCGTTCGGACAGGGGTGGTTAGCGGGGTGAGCTCCTACAATGAGCAGTTCTTC. It encodes CSVRTGVVSGVSSYNEQFF.

The V gene is TRBV3-1 (or the pseudogene TRBV3-2), the J gene TRBJ1-1; the match to TRBD1 covers 10 bases. Trimming at V came to 6 bases and at J to 3 bases, leaving 10 bases not matched to a gene. Per germline, CDR1 LGHDT and CDR2 YNNKEL (reference sequence). The CDR3 is 16 residues long. In nucleotides, the CDR3 is TGTGCCAGCAGGTCGACAGGGGGCATGGGGTACACTGAAGCTTTCTTT. Amino acids: CASRSTGGMGYTEAFF.

This chain connects TRBV4-3 to TRBJ2-1; 12 bases are a match to TRBD2. This CDR3 is built from 15 residues. Trimming cost V 4 bases and J 5 bases; bases outside gene matches: 3. Germline-derived CDR1 and CDR2 are LGHNA and YSLEER. DNA of the CDR3: TGCGCCAGCAGCCCGACTAGCGGGAGACACAATGAGCAGTTCTTC. Translating it yields CASSPTSGRHNEQFF.

This chain connects TRBV5-8 to TRBJ2-3; maybe TRBD2 (5 bases). Germline V gene data show CDR1 as SGHTS and CDR2 as YDEGEE. Trimming cost V 2 bases and J 1 base, with 17 bases left between them. The CDR3 extends over 17 amino acids. The CDR3 DNA follows: TGTGCCAGCAGCTTCGGCCGGGGTGCCTTGGGCACAGATACGCAGTATTTT. As protein: CASSFGRGALGTDTQYF.

The chain joins TRBV28 to TRBJ1-2; no definite D call. This CDR3 contains 11 residues. CDR1 is MDHEN, CDR2 SYDVKM, per germline. V was clipped by 6 bases and J by 8 bases, with 10 bases between them. The CDR3: CASSRRQGYTF. CDR3 DNA sequence: TGTGCCAGCAGCCGCAGGCAAGGCTACACCTTC.

The rearrangement uses TRBV7-3 and TRBJ2-2; 13 bases are a match to TRBD2. V lost 5 bases and J lost 7; bases outside the gene matches: 7. The CDR3 spans 16 residues. Germline values: CDR1 SGHTA, CDR2 FQGTGA. In DNA form, the CDR3 reads TGTGCCAGCAGCGCGCCGGGACTAGCGGGACACGGGGAGCTGTTTTTT. It is translated as CASSAPGLAGHGELFF.

There are a few counts of this clone. Within the sample, other DNA sequences also encode this same CDR3. The chain links TRBV4-2 to TRBJ1-3; 8 nucleotides match TRBD1. The V and J ends lost 0 bases and 0 bases, in that order; junction bases with no gene match: 4. This CDR3 is 17 amino acids long. CDR1 and CDR2 (germline): LGHNA, YNFKEQ. The chain's CDR3 is CASSQEGQAYSGNTIYF. As DNA, the CDR3 is TGTGCCAGCAGCCAAGAGGGACAGGCCTACTCTGGAAACACCATATATTTT.

The chain recombines TRBV29-1 with TRBJ2-3; possibly TRBD1 for D (5 bases). V lost 0 bases and J 3 bases, leaving 7 bases between the germline ends. The germline V gene has CDR1 SQVTM and CDR2 ANQGSEA. The CDR3 is 13 residues long. CDR3 in DNA: TGCAGCGTTGAAGATCAGGGTACAGATACGCAGTATTTT. Its translation: CSVEDQGTDTQYF.